The next 29 T cell receptor beta chains were all read from a single sample in a study of blood T cell repertoires in COVID-19. Sequencing was performed with immunoSEQ multiplex PCR; in TCRdb, only in-frame clones are kept and a portion is missing. Counted here are some 130,000 clones, roughly 84% occurring once; the ten biggest clones make up around 5.5%. Sequences were obtained from PBMCs or T cells enriched from blood (not recorded which). The source is a middle-aged man with acute COVID-19.

V and J are TRBV4-3 and TRBJ1-4; D possibly corresponds to TRBD1 (5 bases). The CDR3 length is 16 residues. The V and J ends lost 0 bases and 4 bases respectively, with 12 bases between them. The germline V gene encodes CDR1 LGHNA and CDR2 YSLEER. CDR3 residues: CASSQDARVNNEKLFF. The CDR3 nucleotides read TGCGCCAGCAGCCAAGATGCCAGGGTGAATAATGAAAAACTGTTTTTT.

This rearrangement joins TRBV7-9 to TRBJ2-7; 7 nucleotides line up with TRBD1. Germline-derived CDR1 and CDR2 are SEHNR and FQNEAQ (reference sequence). The CDR3 is 14 amino acids. J lost 6 bases, V lost 4 bases, and 9 bases had no gene match. CDR3 sequence (DNA): TGTGCCAGCAGCTCGACAGGGAGTTCGGGCGAGCAGTACTTC. Translation: CASSSTGSSGEQYF.

The rearrangement joins TRBV13 to TRBJ1-2, with a possible D match to TRBD1 (6 bases). The V and J ends lost 4 bases and 8 bases respectively, with 17 bases between them. The CDR3 is 14 residues long. The germline CDR1 and CDR2 sequences are PRHDT and FYEKMQ (reference sequence). The CDR3 nucleotides read TGTGCCAGCAGCTCTAGAGGGGGAGTTCAGGGCTACACCTTC. Translating gives CASSSRGGVQGYTF. Based on the CDR3 plus reference TRBV13 and TRBJ1-2, the full variable domain is AAGVIQSPRHLIKEKRETATLKCYPIPRHDTVYWYQQGPGQDPQFLISFYEKMQSDKGSIPDRFSAQQFSDYHSELNMSSLELGDSALYFCASSSRGGVQGYTFGSGTRLTVV.

Only a few counts were recorded for this clone. Other DNA sequences of this sample code for an identical CDR3. The chain links TRBV19 to TRBJ1-1; TRBD1 might be the D (5 bases). V lost 3 bases to trimming and J lost 3 bases, with 8 bases between them. This CDR3 spans 13 amino acids. Germline-derived CDR1 and CDR2 are LNHDA and SQIVND (reference sequence). The CDR3 loop is CASSIAGYTEAFF. As DNA, the CDR3 is TGTGCCAGTAGTATCGCAGGGTACACTGAAGCTTTCTTT.

The V and J genes are TRBV13 and TRBJ2-1; 12 bases are shared with TRBD2. Looked up from germline, CDR1 is PRHDT and CDR2 is FYEKMQ (reference sequence). V was pared by 0 bases and J by 4 bases, with 7 bases of the junction left unmatched. The CDR3 extends over 18 amino acids. CDR3 loop: CASSLGSSGGARYNEQFF. CDR3 nucleotides: TGTGCCAGCAGCTTAGGCTCTAGCGGGGGGGCCAGGTACAATGAGCAGTTCTTC.

J is TRBJ2-7 and V is TRBV7-2, with TRBD2 matching over 8 bases. Germline trimming cut 5 bases from V and 3 bases from J; bases unmatched to any gene: 9. CDR1 is SGHTA, CDR2 FQGNSA, per germline. This CDR3 contains 15 residues. The CDR3 coding sequence is TGTGCCAGCAGCCATAGCGGGGATGCCTTCTACGAGCAGTACTTC. This translates into CASSHSGDAFYEQYF.

V usage is TRBV29-1 and J usage is TRBJ1-1; TRBD1 agrees at 7 bases. V shed 6 bases, J shed 0 bases, and the junction held 4 bases outside the gene matches. In germline, CDR1 is SQVTM, CDR2 ANQGSEA. This CDR3 has 13 amino acids. CDR3 sequence (DNA): TGCAGCGTCCAACAGGGGCTGAACACTGAAGCTTTCTTT. Protein: CSVQQGLNTEAFF.

In this sample, this clone turned up a few times. The genes are TRBV5-1 and TRBJ2-6, with TRBD1 matching 11 bases. Germline values: CDR1 SGHRS, CDR2 YFSETQ. V shed 7 bases, J shed 0 bases, and the junction held 9 bases outside the gene matches. This CDR3 spans 18 amino acids. This CDR3 reads CASADRGLGSSGANVLTF. The CDR3 nucleotides are TGCGCCAGCGCGGACAGGGGGCTGGGGAGCTCTGGGGCCAACGTCCTGACTTTC.

J is TRBJ2-1 and V is TRBV28; 8 bases are shared with TRBD2. The V and J ends lost 6 bases and 8 bases, in that order; junction bases with no gene match: 18. Germline CDR1 MDHEN, CDR2 SYDVKM. This CDR3 spans 17 amino acids. Written as DNA, the CDR3 is TGTGCCAGCAGCCCGGTTAGCGGGGATCCCACCTGGGATGAGCAGTTCTTC. Amino acid sequence: CASSPVSGDPTWDEQFF.

J is TRBJ2-5 and V is TRBV29-1; TRBD2 agrees at 8 bases. J was trimmed by 3 bases and V by 3 bases; bases with no gene match: 9. The CDR3 runs 15 residues. Germline V gives CDR1 SQVTM, CDR2 ANQGSEA. The CDR3 coding sequence is TGCAGCGTTGAGGTAGCGGGGTTACAAAAAGAGACCCAGTACTTC. Protein: CSVEVAGLQKETQYF.

The sample holds one count of this clone. V gene TRBV5-6 combines with J gene TRBJ2-1; 10 nucleotides match TRBD2. With 4 bases clipped from V and 4 bases from J, the junction kept 5 bases outside the gene matches. The CDR3 contains 15 residues. Germline values: CDR1 SGHDT, CDR2 YYEEEE. The CDR3 region has the DNA TGTGCCAGCAGCCCGGGACTAGCGCAATACAATGAGCAGTTCTTC. Its protein product is CASSPGLAQYNEQFF.

V and J are TRBV3-1 (or the pseudogene TRBV3-2) and TRBJ1-2; D perhaps matches TRBD1 (5 bases). Germline values: CDR1 LGHDT, CDR2 YNNKEL (reference sequence). Trimming left V 5 bases short and J 7 bases short, with 14 bases between. This CDR3 comprises 13 residues. In DNA, the CDR3 is TGTGCCAGCAGCACAGTCCAGGGCGCTGGCTACACCTTC. Translation gives CASSTVQGAGYTF.

Concerning this clone itself: The sample carries other DNA sequences with the same CDR3. The J gene is TRBJ2-7, the V gene TRBV12-3 or TRBV12-4; 7 bases line up with TRBD1. This CDR3 has 13 amino acids. V trimming: 3 bases; J trimming: 2 bases; junction bases outside the gene matches: 1. CDR3 region: CASSFGTAYEQYF. Written as DNA, the CDR3 is TGTGCCAGCAGTTTCGGGACAGCCTACGAGCAGTACTTC.

The chain recombines TRBV7-2 with TRBJ2-7; D is uncertain. Between the trimmed V and J ends, which lost 0 bases and 4 bases, there was a span of 13 bases. From germline, CDR1 is SGHTA and CDR2 FQGNSA. The CDR3 totals 15 residues. The CDR3 DNA follows: TGTGCCAGCAGCTTAGCTGTGACTTCCCCTTACGAGCAGTACTTC. Translation gives CASSLAVTSPYEQYF. Together with reference TRBV7-2 and TRBJ2-7, the CDR3 gives the full variable domain: GAGVSQSPSNKVTEKGKDVELRCDPISGHTALYWYRQSLGQGLEFLIYFQGNSAPDKSGLPSDRFSAERTGGSVSTLTIQRTQQEDSAVYLCASSLAVTSPYEQYFGPGTRLTVT.

The chain uses TRBV6-5 and TRBJ1-5; 7 bases fit TRBD1. CDR3 length: 15 amino acids. CDR1 is MNHEY and CDR2 is SVGAGI in the germline V gene. Trimming at V came to 2 bases and at J to 5 bases, leaving 6 bases not matched to a gene. CDR3 sequence: CASSYVTGNDQPQHF. CDR3 nucleotides: TGTGCCAGCAGTTACGTGACAGGGAACGATCAGCCCCAGCATTTT.

The genes are TRBV7-7 and TRBJ2-5; 9 nucleotides agree with TRBD2. The CDR3 is made up of 14 amino acids. Germline V gives CDR1 SSHAT, CDR2 FNYEAQ (reference sequence). The ends lost 5 bases at V and 4 bases at J; junction bases unmatched: 5. CDR3 DNA: TGTGCCAGCAGCAGAGCTAGCGGGGCAGAGACCCAGTACTTC. Its protein product is CASSRASGAETQYF.

The chain's CDR3 is CASSPDRENQPQHF. In nucleotides, the CDR3 is TGTGCCAGCAGTCCTGACAGGGAAAATCAGCCCCAGCATTTT. The V and J genes are TRBV28 and TRBJ1-5; 7 bases align to TRBD1. Trimming at V came to 5 bases and at J to 4 bases, leaving 5 bases not matched to a gene. CDR3 size: 14 residues. Germline V CDR1 and CDR2: MDHEN, SYDVKM.

With respect to this clone: This CDR3 is also generated by other DNA sequences in the sample. V is TRBV7-8 and J is TRBJ2-5; TRBD2 aligns across 7 bases. Germline V gene data show CDR1 as SGHVS and CDR2 as FQNEAQ. The V and J ends lost 1 base and 2 bases, in that order; junction bases with no gene match: 4. The CDR3 runs 15 residues. The CDR3 sequence: CASSLVGGGQETQYF. The CDR3 DNA is TGTGCCAGCAGCTTAGTCGGCGGGGGACAAGAGACCCAGTACTTC.

The V call is TRBV27, the J call TRBJ1-2, with 7 bases lining up with TRBD1. Germline V gene sequence: CDR1 MNHEY, CDR2 SMNVEV (reference sequence). V lost 4 bases and J lost 7; bases outside the gene matches: 6. The CDR3 spans 13 residues. The CDR3 region has the DNA TGTGCCAGCAGTTCCAGGGGGATCTTTGGCTACACCTTC. Its protein product is CASSSRGIFGYTF.

This chain uses TRBV5-6 with TRBJ1-1; D remains ambiguous. The germline V and J ends were trimmed by 4 bases and 0 bases, with 13 bases remaining between them. From germline, CDR1 is SGHDT and CDR2 YYEEEE. This CDR3 is 15 amino acids long. CDR3 residues: CASSPRESMNTEAFF. For the CDR3, the DNA is TGTGCCAGCAGCCCGCGGGAGAGCATGAACACTGAAGCTTTCTTT.

V and J are TRBV4-1 and TRBJ2-7; 11 nucleotides line up with TRBD2. The V gene's germline CDR1 is MGHRA and CDR2 YSYEKL. There are 16 residues in the CDR3. The ends lost 3 bases at V and 2 bases at J; junction bases unmatched: 6. The CDR3 spells CASSHQGLAAAYEQYF. CDR3 sequence (DNA): TGCGCCAGCAGCCACCAGGGACTAGCGGCAGCCTACGAGCAGTACTTC.

V gene TRBV2 combines with J gene TRBJ1-5; D remains unclear. Germline CDR1 SNHLY, CDR2 FYNNEI. CDR3 length: 14 residues. V was cut by 5 bases and J by 6 bases, with 14 bases left in between. CDR3 protein: CASSFGFPGQPQHF. The CDR3 DNA reads TGTGCCAGCAGTTTCGGTTTCCCCGGTCAGCCCCAGCATTTT.

This clone has a handful of counts. The gene calls are TRBV28 and TRBJ2-7, with TRBD2 as a possible D gene (5 bases). Trimming shortened V by 3 bases and J by 2 bases, and 14 bases separated the two germline ends. The germline V gene encodes CDR1 MDHEN and CDR2 SYDVKM. The CDR3 runs 15 residues. This chain's CDR3 is CASSFVRERPYEQYF. The CDR3, as DNA: TGTGCCAGCAGTTTTGTCCGGGAACGACCCTACGAGCAGTACTTC.

The V call is TRBV18, the J call TRBJ1-1; no clear D gene. From germline, CDR1 is KGHSH and CDR2 LQKENI. V lost 3 bases to trimming and J lost 3 bases, with 17 bases between them. CDR3 size: 16 residues. DNA for the CDR3: TGTGCCAGCTCACCCCAGAGGGAGGGCCGGTACACTGAAGCTTTCTTT. Amino acid sequence: CASSPQREGRYTEAFF.

This clone has only one observation. The chain uses TRBV19 and TRBJ1-2; the match to TRBD1 covers 11 bases. CDR3 length: 16 amino acids. Germline assignment: CDR1 LNHDA and CDR2 SQIVND (reference sequence). Trimming removed 7 bases from V and 4 bases from J; junction bases left unmatched: 11. Here the CDR3 DNA reads TGTGCCAGTACCCTCGGACAGGGGGCTGATGGCTATGGCTACACCTTC. Translating it yields CASTLGQGADGYGYTF.

The chain is built from TRBV6-1 and TRBJ2-5, with a weak D call TRBD1 (6 bases). CDR1 is MNHNS, CDR2 SASEGT, per germline. This CDR3 is built from 16 residues. The V gene lost 2 bases and the J gene lost 3 bases, with 16 bases spanning the gap. CDR3 bases: TGTGCCAGCAGTGAACCGGGGACAATTAGTAAAGAGACCCAGTACTTC. Protein: CASSEPGTISKETQYF.

This chain connects TRBV18 to TRBJ1-4, with 7 bases aligning to TRBD1. This CDR3 comprises 16 residues. Trimming cost V 2 bases and J 0 bases; bases outside gene matches: 3. Looked up from germline, CDR1 is KGHSH and CDR2 is LQKENI. For the CDR3, the DNA is TGTGCCAGCTCACCAACAGGGGAAGCAACTAATGAAAAACTGTTTTTT. This encodes CASSPTGEATNEKLFF.

V and J are TRBV12-3 or TRBV12-4 and TRBJ1-2; TRBD1 might be the D (5 bases). Trimming removed 6 bases from V and 5 bases from J, with 10 bases in between. The CDR3 runs 12 residues. The chain's CDR3 is CASSGGGYGYTF. CDR3 bases: TGTGCCAGCAGCGGGGGGGGATATGGCTACACCTTC.

This clone was seen a few times. The chain is built from TRBV10-3 and TRBJ2-2; tentative D call: TRBD1 (5 bases). V shed 6 bases and J shed 0 bases, with 11 bases lying between them. Germline loops: CDR1 ENHRY, CDR2 SYGVKD. CDR3 size: 15 residues. CDR3 amino acids: CAIRNRNTNTGELFF. The CDR3 DNA reads TGTGCCATCAGAAACAGGAATACGAACACCGGGGAGCTGTTTTTT.